These 10 T cell receptor beta chains were all obtained from the same sample, sequenced in a study of blood T cells in healthy people across ages. PCR was performed a second time for roughly 6 to 12 cycles using a sample-barcoded 5' primer and a J-beta primer mix. TCRdb re-derived calls from the 5' RACE reads in MiXCR, one entry per CDR3 protein. The table records some 860,000 distinct CDR3 sequences, 56% of them present only once. Material: blood. The source is a man aged 35 to 55 in good health.

This CDR3 is CASSIAASTAPDTQYF. In DNA form, the CDR3 reads TGCGCCAGCAGCATTGCGGCGAGTACTGCCCCAGATACGCAGTATTTT. V and J are TRBV5-1 and TRBJ2-3; D is ambiguous. The CDR3 consists of 16 residues. CDR1 and CDR2 from the germline V gene are SGHRS and YFSETQ. V was cut by 4 bases and J by 4 bases, with 19 bases left in between. The variable domain in full, with the rest retrieved from reference TRBV5-1 and TRBJ2-3, is KAGVTQTPRYLIKTRGQQVTLSCSPISGHRSVSWYQQTPGQGLQFLFEYFSETQRNKGNFPGRFSGRQFSNSRSEMNVSTLELGDSALYLCASSIAASTAPDTQYFGPGTRLTVL.

This clonotype turned up a few times. The gene calls are TRBV6-2 or TRBV6-3 and TRBJ1-2, with D perhaps matching TRBD1 (5 bases). Germline CDR1 MNHEY, CDR2 SVGEGT. CDR3 length: 12 amino acids. V dropped 7 bases and J dropped 8 bases, with 14 bases sitting between them. The CDR3 coding sequence is TGTGCCAGCACCAAGAGCGGGGGAGGCTACACCTTC. Translated: CASTKSGGGYTF.

The CDR3 DNA reads TGTGCCAGCAGCCAAGATCCCTACTGGGGCTACACCTTC. This sequence encodes CASSQDPYWGYTF. This rearrangement joins TRBV4-2 to TRBJ1-2; D is undetermined. Looked up from germline, CDR1 is LGHNA and CDR2 is YNFKEQ. The length of the CDR3 is 13 residues. Trimming removed 0 bases from V and 8 bases from J, with 10 bases in between.

This chain joins TRBV6-5 and TRBJ2-7; the D gene is possibly TRBD2 (5 bases). CDR3 size: 15 residues. CDR1 is MNHEY and CDR2 is SVGAGI in the germline V gene. Trimming cost V 0 bases and J 2 bases, with 11 bases left between them. CDR3 protein: CASSYSAGSPYEQYF. DNA for the CDR3: TGTGCCAGCAGTTACTCCGCGGGTAGTCCCTACGAGCAGTACTTC.

The V and J genes are TRBV4-3 and TRBJ1-4; D call uncertain. V was cut by 4 bases and J by 8 bases, with 11 bases left in between. The CDR3 loop spans 13 amino acids. CDR1 is LGHNA and CDR2 is YSLEER in the germline V gene. The CDR3 spells CASSRLGVEKLFF. For the CDR3, the DNA is TGCGCCAGCAGCCGCCTTGGGGTGGAAAAACTGTTTTTT.

This clonotype was seen a few times. The chain is built from TRBV27 and TRBJ2-1, with D unresolved. The CDR3 length is 11 residues. CDR1 is MNHEY and CDR2 is SMNVEV in the germline V gene (reference sequence). V was shortened by 6 bases and J by 7 bases, with 7 bases between the two germline ends. The CDR3 region is CASRFLNEQFF. CDR3 DNA: TGTGCCAGCAGATTCTTGAATGAGCAGTTCTTC.

This clonotype was detected once. V gene TRBV27 combines with J gene TRBJ2-4, with TRBD1 matching 7 bases. Matching the DNA end better, TRBJ2-5 makes the J call doubtful. Germline V gene lookup returns CDR1 MNHEY and CDR2 SMNVEV (reference sequence). The CDR3 covers 19 residues. DNA for the CDR3: TGTGCCAGCAGTTCGATATCCACCCCAAACAGGGGACAACAAGAGACCCAGTACTTC. It codes for CASSSISTPNRGQQETQYF.

A few counts support this clonotype. The rearrangement joins TRBV11-2 to TRBJ2-6; 7 bases match TRBD1. With V trimmed by 2 bases and J by 2 bases, 6 bases remained unmatched. Germline-derived CDR1 and CDR2 are SGHAT and FQNNGV. The CDR3 loop spans 17 amino acids. This CDR3 is CASSLRGGIAGANVLTF. In nucleotides, the CDR3 is TGTGCCAGCAGCTTAAGAGGGGGCATCGCTGGGGCCAACGTCCTGACTTTC.

The CDR3 coding sequence is TGTGCCAGCAGCTCTCCAGACAGGGTCACTGAAGCTTTCTTT. Its protein product is CASSSPDRVTEAFF. The rearrangement joins TRBV7-9 to TRBJ1-1, with TRBD1 identical over 7 bases. From germline, CDR1 is SEHNR and CDR2 FQNEAQ (reference sequence). CDR3 length equals 14 residues. With V trimmed by 4 bases and J by 4 bases, 6 bases remained unmatched.

The J gene is TRBJ2-1, the V gene TRBV3-1; 8 bases agree with TRBD2. CDR3 length equals 17 residues. Germline loops: CDR1 LGHDT, CDR2 YNNKEL (reference sequence). V lost 2 bases, J lost 4 bases, and 10 bases stayed unmatched. CDR3 in amino acids: CASSQPTSGPEYNEQFF. The CDR3 DNA sequence: TGTGCCAGCAGCCAACCAACTAGCGGCCCCGAATACAATGAGCAGTTCTTC.